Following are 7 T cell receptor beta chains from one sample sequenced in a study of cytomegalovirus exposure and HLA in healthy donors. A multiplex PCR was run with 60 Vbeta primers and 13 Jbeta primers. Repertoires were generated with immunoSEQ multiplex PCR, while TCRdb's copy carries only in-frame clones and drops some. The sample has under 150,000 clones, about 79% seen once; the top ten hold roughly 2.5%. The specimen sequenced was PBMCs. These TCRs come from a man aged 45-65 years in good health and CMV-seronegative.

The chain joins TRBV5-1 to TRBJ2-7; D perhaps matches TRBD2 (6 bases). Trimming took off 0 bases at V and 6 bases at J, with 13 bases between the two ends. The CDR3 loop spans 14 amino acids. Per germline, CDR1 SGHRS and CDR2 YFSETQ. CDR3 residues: CASSLVAGKSEQYF. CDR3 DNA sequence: TGCGCCAGCAGCTTGGTCGCGGGGAAGAGCGAGCAGTACTTC.

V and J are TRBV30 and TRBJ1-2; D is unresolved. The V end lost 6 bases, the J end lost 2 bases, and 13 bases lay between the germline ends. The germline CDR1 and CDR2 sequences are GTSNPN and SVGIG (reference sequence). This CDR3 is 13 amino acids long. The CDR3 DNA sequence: TGTGCCTGTCCCTCCGCGGGGAACTATGGCTACACCTTC. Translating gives CACPSAGNYGYTF.

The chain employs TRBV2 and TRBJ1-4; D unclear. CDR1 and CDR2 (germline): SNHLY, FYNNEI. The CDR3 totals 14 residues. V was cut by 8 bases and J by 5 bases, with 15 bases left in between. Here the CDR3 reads CASGRLAGNEKLFF. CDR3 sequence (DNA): TGTGCCAGCGGACGACTGGCGGGGAATGAAAAACTGTTTTTT.

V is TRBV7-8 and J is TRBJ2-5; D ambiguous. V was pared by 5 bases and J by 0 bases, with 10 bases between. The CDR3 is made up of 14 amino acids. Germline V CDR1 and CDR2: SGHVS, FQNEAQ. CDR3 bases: TGTGCCAGCAGCCCAGGTCGCTACCAAGAGACCCAGTACTTC. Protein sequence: CASSPGRYQETQYF.

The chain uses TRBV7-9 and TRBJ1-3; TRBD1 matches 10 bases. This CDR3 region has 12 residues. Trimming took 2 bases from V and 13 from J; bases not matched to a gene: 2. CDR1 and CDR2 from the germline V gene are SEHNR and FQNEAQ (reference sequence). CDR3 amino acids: CASSLSGQGIYF. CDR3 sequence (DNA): TGTGCCAGCAGCTTATCGGGACAGGGGATATATTTT. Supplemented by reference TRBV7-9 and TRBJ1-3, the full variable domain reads DTGVSQNPRHKITKRGQNVTFRCDPISEHNRLYWYRQTLGQGPEFLTYFQNEAQLEKSRLLSDRFSAERPKGSFSTLEIQRTEQGDSAMYLCASSLSGQGIYFGEGSWLTVV.

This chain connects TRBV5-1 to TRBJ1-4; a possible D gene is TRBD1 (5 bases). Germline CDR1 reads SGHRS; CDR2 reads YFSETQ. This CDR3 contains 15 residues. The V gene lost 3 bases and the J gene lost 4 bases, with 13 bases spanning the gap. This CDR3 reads CASSSQGLGNEKLFF. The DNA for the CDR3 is TGCGCCAGCAGCTCTCAGGGACTGGGTAATGAAAAACTGTTTTTT.

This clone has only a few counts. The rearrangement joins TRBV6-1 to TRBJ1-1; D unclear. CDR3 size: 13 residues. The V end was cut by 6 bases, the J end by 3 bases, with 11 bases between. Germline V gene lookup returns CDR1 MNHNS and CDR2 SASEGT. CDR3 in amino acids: CASREQRYTEAFF. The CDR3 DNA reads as TGTGCCAGCAGGGAGCAGCGATACACTGAAGCTTTCTTT.